The 20 T cell receptor beta chains below were found in one sample sequenced in a study of blood T cell repertoires in COVID-19. TCRdb keeps only in-frame clones here, not all; method: immunoSEQ multiplex PCR. The data show 250,000 or so clones, 80% to 95% seen once. Material: peripheral blood. These receptor sequences come from a man younger than 40 with COVID-19, enrolled during active disease.

This chain joins TRBV6-1 and TRBJ1-1, with D perhaps matching TRBD1 (6 bases). The CDR3 has 15 amino acids. V was pared by 0 bases and J by 4 bases, with 12 bases between. Germline loops: CDR1 MNHNS, CDR2 SASEGT. CDR3 sequence: CASSEAQGPGTEAFF. In DNA form, the CDR3 reads TGTGCCAGCAGTGAAGCGCAGGGGCCGGGCACTGAAGCTTTCTTT.

The chain combines TRBV4-2 with TRBJ2-1; TRBD2 matches 9 bases. The CDR3 is 17 residues long. The trim removed 0 bases at V and 6 bases at J, leaving 9 bases unmatched. From germline, CDR1 is LGHNA and CDR2 YNFKEQ. CDR3 bases: TGTGCCAGCAGCCAAGAAGGAGGGCGGGGGGGTTTCAATGAGCAGTTCTTC. Translated: CASSQEGGRGGFNEQFF.

This rearrangement joins TRBV5-1 to TRBJ2-1; 10 bases match TRBD2. The ends lost 0 bases at V and 4 bases at J; junction bases unmatched: 10. The germline V gene encodes CDR1 SGHRS and CDR2 YFSETQ. CDR3 size: 18 residues. In nucleotides, the CDR3 is TGCGCCAGCAGCTTGGATGTTAGCGGGGGGACGTATTACAATGAGCAGTTCTTC. Translation gives CASSLDVSGGTYYNEQFF. The full variable domain, rest sourced from reference TRBV5-1 and TRBJ2-1, is KAGVTQTPRYLIKTRGQQVTLSCSPISGHRSVSWYQQTPGQGLQFLFEYFSETQRNKGNFPGRFSGRQFSNSRSEMNVSTLELGDSALYLCASSLDVSGGTYYNEQFFGPGTRLTVL.

The V call is TRBV7-2, the J call TRBJ1-5, with D unresolved. Germline V gives CDR1 SGHTA, CDR2 FQGNSA. There are 13 residues in the CDR3. With 0 bases removed from V and 5 bases from J, the gap between germline ends came to 5 bases. CDR3 nucleotides: TGTGCCAGCAGCTTAGCAGCCTATCAGCCCCAGCATTTT. This codes for CASSLAAYQPQHF. Variable domain in full (rest from reference TRBV7-2 and TRBJ1-5): GAGVSQSPSNKVTEKGKDVELRCDPISGHTALYWYRQSLGQGLEFLIYFQGNSAPDKSGLPSDRFSAERTGGSVSTLTIQRTQQEDSAVYLCASSLAAYQPQHFGDGTRLSIL.

The rearrangement joins TRBV4-1 to TRBJ1-6; 8 bases match TRBD1. CDR1 MGHRA and CDR2 YSYEKL come from the germline V gene. The ends lost 0 bases at V and 7 bases at J; junction bases unmatched: 8. The CDR3 totals 17 residues. DNA for the CDR3: TGCGCCAGCAGCCAAGATCCTTCGCCAGGGGGCAATTCACCCCTCCACTTT. Its protein is CASSQDPSPGGNSPLHF.

The chain combines TRBV23-1 with TRBJ1-4; 8 bases are shared with TRBD1. TRBV23-1 is an ORF for which the function is uncertain. This CDR3 is built from 17 residues. The V segment lost 4 bases and the J segment 4 bases; nucleotides outside the gene matches: 11. CDR3 bases: TGCGCCAGCAGTCCGATCAGAACCGGGACAGGTAATGAAAAACTGTTTTTT. The encoded protein is CASSPIRTGTGNEKLFF.

The gene calls are TRBV6-6 and TRBJ1-2, with 10 bases matching TRBD1. Trimming at V came to 8 bases and at J to 8 bases, leaving 8 bases not matched to a gene. This CDR3 region has 13 residues. CDR1 and CDR2 (germline): MNHNY, SVGAGI (reference sequence). CDR3 in DNA: TGTGCCAGCGGAACCGGGACAGGGGTGGGCTACACCTTC. This encodes CASGTGTGVGYTF.

As regards this clone: Other DNA sequences from this sample encode an identical CDR3 as well. The rearrangement uses TRBV19 and TRBJ1-5; D is unclear. The CDR3 has 11 residues. Germline V gene sequence: CDR1 LNHDA, CDR2 SQIVND (reference sequence). V lost 9 bases and J lost 0, with 3 bases in between. CDR3: CASGSNQPQHF. In DNA, the CDR3 is TGTGCCAGCGGTAGCAATCAGCCCCAGCATTTT. Combining the CDR3 with reference TRBV19 and TRBJ1-5 gives the whole variable domain DGGITQSPKYLFRKEGQNVTLSCEQNLNHDAMYWYRQDPGQGLRLIYYSQIVNDFQKGDIAEGYSVSREKKESFPLTVTSAQKNPTAFYLCASGSNQPQHFGDGTRLSIL.

This chain joins TRBV15 and TRBJ1-5, with TRBD1 matching 9 bases. V shed 1 base and J 3 bases; nucleotides not matched to a gene: 13. This CDR3 is built from 19 residues. Germline-derived CDR1 and CDR2 are LNHNV and YYDKDF (reference sequence). The CDR3: CATSRATGTGMVPNQPQHF. CDR3 in DNA: TGTGCCACCAGCAGAGCCACCGGGACAGGGATGGTTCCCAATCAGCCCCAGCATTTT.

This chain uses TRBV20-1 with TRBJ2-3, with TRBD2 matching over 9 bases. The CDR3 contains 15 residues. Germline V lookup: CDR1 DFQATT, CDR2 SNEGSKA (reference sequence). The ends lost 3 bases at V and 5 bases at J; junction bases unmatched: 9. CDR3 nucleotide sequence: TGCAGTGCTAGTAGGCGGGGGGGCCGATTAGATACGCAGTATTTT. It is translated as CSASRRGGRLDTQYF.

The chain combines TRBV10-1 with TRBJ2-7; TRBD1 agrees at 9 bases. From germline, CDR1 is WNHNN and CDR2 SYGVQD (reference sequence). This CDR3 comprises 12 residues. J gave up 5 bases and V 9 bases, and 5 bases lay outside the gene matches. CDR3 nucleotides: TGCGCCAGTCCGGGACAGGGACACGAGCAGTACTTC. This codes for CASPGQGHEQYF.

The CDR3 sequence: CASSQIGGEKLFF. The DNA for the CDR3 is TGTGCCAGCAGCCAGATCGGGGGGGAAAAACTGTTTTTT. The gene calls are TRBV12-3 or TRBV12-4 and TRBJ1-4, with TRBD1 as a possible D gene (5 bases). Trimming left V 6 bases short and J 8 bases short, with 13 bases between. This CDR3 is 13 amino acids long.

The V and J genes are TRBV6-6 and TRBJ2-1; perhaps TRBD1 as D (6 bases). V dropped 0 bases and J dropped 6 bases, with 15 bases sitting between them. Germline V lookup: CDR1 MNHNY, CDR2 SVGAGI (reference sequence). The CDR3 extends over 16 amino acids. In DNA form, the CDR3 reads TGTGCCAGCAGTTACTCGGTCCAGGGGCCGTTCAATGAGCAGTTCTTC. Translating gives CASSYSVQGPFNEQFF.

Only one count was recorded for this clone. This chain connects TRBV18 to TRBJ1-1, with unresolved D. Germline V gene data show CDR1 as KGHSH and CDR2 as LQKENI. Trimming took 2 bases from V and 4 from J, leaving 11 bases between them. The CDR3 has 14 residues. For the CDR3, the DNA is TGTGCCAGCTCACCAGTAGGAGAGTTCACTGAAGCTTTCTTT. As protein: CASSPVGEFTEAFF. Variable domain in full (rest from reference TRBV18 and TRBJ1-1): NAGVMQNPRHLVRRRGQEARLRCSPMKGHSHVYWYRQLPEEGLKFMVYLQKENIIDESGMPKERFSAEFPKEGPSILRIQQVVRGDSAAYFCASSPVGEFTEAFFGQGTRLTVV.

A single count supports this clone. The CDR3 loop is CASSLGQGNTEAFF. The CDR3 bases are TGTGCCAGCAGCTTAGGACAGGGAAACACTGAAGCTTTCTTT. The rearrangement links TRBV7-9 to TRBJ1-1; 7 nucleotides match TRBD1. In germline, CDR1 is SEHNR, CDR2 FQNEAQ (reference sequence). The V and J ends lost 1 base and 2 bases, in that order; junction bases with no gene match: 1. The length of the CDR3 is 14 residues.

The rearrangement joins TRBV5-6 to TRBJ1-6; D might be TRBD1 (6 bases). V lost 4 bases to trimming and J lost 3 bases, with 17 bases between them. This CDR3 is 17 amino acids long. Germline V gene lookup returns CDR1 SGHDT and CDR2 YYEEEE. DNA of the CDR3: TGTGCCAGCAGCCTCCGGGGGGCGGAAATCTATAATTCACCCCTCCACTTT. Amino acid sequence: CASSLRGAEIYNSPLHF.

The chain uses TRBV5-1 and TRBJ1-1, with no clear D. CDR3 size: 14 residues. The ends were cut back, 4 bases at V and 1 base at J, with 11 bases in the middle. Germline lookup yields CDR1 SGHRS and CDR2 YFSETQ. The CDR3 here is CASSVDTENTEAFF. The CDR3 DNA follows: TGCGCCAGCAGCGTAGACACGGAGAACACTGAAGCTTTCTTT.

The chain carries TRBV5-5 and TRBJ2-2; 11 bases fit TRBD1. CDR1 SGHKS and CDR2 YYEKEE come from the germline V gene (reference sequence). J was trimmed by 8 bases and V by 4 bases; bases with no gene match: 13. The CDR3 runs 17 residues. The CDR3 loop reads CASSPGVGQGAVGELFF. The CDR3 DNA is TGTGCCAGCAGCCCGGGCGTTGGACAGGGGGCAGTAGGGGAGCTGTTTTTT.

The gene calls are TRBV19 and TRBJ1-4, with D tentatively TRBD1 (6 bases). CDR3 length: 17 amino acids. With 4 bases removed from V and 8 bases from J, the gap between germline ends came to 23 bases. Germline loops: CDR1 LNHDA, CDR2 SQIVND (reference sequence). CDR3 in DNA: TGTGCCAGTAGTAGCCCGGACAACTTGGGACAAGACGAAAAACTGTTTTTT. It is translated as CASSSPDNLGQDEKLFF.

This chain links TRBV27 with TRBJ2-5, with 7 bases matching TRBD1. Looked up from germline, CDR1 is MNHEY and CDR2 is SMNVEV (reference sequence). CDR3 size: 11 residues. With 9 bases clipped from V and 4 bases from J, the junction kept 2 bases outside the gene matches. CDR3 in DNA: TGTGCCAGTAGACAGGGAGAGACCCAGTACTTC. It codes for CASRQGETQYF.